The clone carrying this TCR beta chain was counted only a few times. Antigen: not known. The sample comes from a study of lymphopenia after photon versus proton radiotherapy. Whole-study findings and limits: Photon-treated patients lost naive T cells and TCR diversity; proton-treated stayed stable. Post-nadir diversity loss with photons came from oligoclonal expansion, particularly CD8+ Temra cells.

In germline, CDR1 is SGHTA, CDR2 FQGNSA. The V end lost 5 bases, the J end lost 5 bases, and 12 bases lay between the germline ends. The CDR3 extends over 13 amino acids. Clones were read by immunoSEQ multiplex PCR, and TCRdb kept only the in-frame ones, dropping some. Of about 30,000 clones listed, around 87% are singletons. The chain recombines TRBV7-2 with TRBJ1-2, with D uncertain. This clonotype originated in a woman aged 55-75 years with cholangiocarcinoma. Some clones in this sample may be carry-over from other donors' samples. The sample here was peripheral blood, taken from a patient treated with proton-based radiotherapy. The DNA of the CDR3 is TGTGCCAGCAGCCCATCCGTTCGGTATGGCTACACCTTC. Encoded protein: CASSPSVRYGYTF.